These 27 T cell receptor beta chains originate from one sample sequenced in a study of blood T cells in healthy people across ages. Primers used in a second PCR of roughly 7 to 11 cycles were a sample-barcoded 5' primer and a J-beta primer mix. TCRdb redid the calling of the 5' RACE reads with MiXCR, one entry per CDR3 protein. The sample records some 550,000 distinct CDR3 sequences, more than 45% being singletons. The sample comprised blood. These receptors came from a man older than 75 in good health.

This clonotype was found many times. This rearrangement joins TRBV6-5 to TRBJ2-7, with TRBD1 as a possible D gene (6 bases). In germline, CDR1 is MNHEY, CDR2 SVGAGI. The CDR3 sequence is 14 residues long. Trimming cost V 0 bases and J 3 bases, with 9 bases left between them. CDR3 sequence: CASSYSGQFYEQYF. In nucleotides, the CDR3 is TGTGCCAGCAGTTACTCCGGACAGTTCTACGAGCAGTACTTC.

This chain connects TRBV7-9 to TRBJ2-7, with 13 bases aligning to TRBD2. Germline trimming cut 5 bases from V and 4 bases from J; bases unmatched to any gene: 5. The CDR3 totals 15 residues. Germline assignment: CDR1 SEHNR and CDR2 FQNEAQ (reference sequence). CDR3 sequence (DNA): TGTGCCAGCAGCCCAGGGACTAGCGGGAAATACGAGCAGTACTTC. Residues: CASSPGTSGKYEQYF.

The chain carries TRBV5-1 and TRBJ2-1; D gene unclear. The CDR3 extends over 16 amino acids. Looked up from germline, CDR1 is SGHRS and CDR2 is YFSETQ. V was shortened by 0 bases and J by 0 bases, with 10 bases between the two germline ends. The CDR3 loop is CASSLEGVSSYNEQFF. The DNA for the CDR3 is TGCGCCAGCAGCTTGGAAGGCGTGAGCTCCTACAATGAGCAGTTCTTC. The full variable domain, with the rest looked up from reference TRBV5-1 and TRBJ2-1, is KAGVTQTPRYLIKTRGQQVTLSCSPISGHRSVSWYQQTPGQGLQFLFEYFSETQRNKGNFPGRFSGRQFSNSRSEMNVSTLELGDSALYLCASSLEGVSSYNEQFFGPGTRLTVL.

V gene TRBV6-2 or TRBV6-3 combines with J gene TRBJ2-1; possibly TRBD2 for D (7 bases). V lost 0 bases to trimming and J lost 3 bases, with 12 bases between them. This CDR3 spans 16 amino acids. Germline CDR1 MNHEY, CDR2 SVGEGT. CDR3 region: CASSYSRGAYYNEQFF. The CDR3 DNA reads TGTGCCAGCAGTTACTCACGGGGGGCCTACTACAATGAGCAGTTCTTC.

The chain carries TRBV7-2 and TRBJ1-6; D ambiguous. Trimming took 0 bases from V and 9 from J, leaving 15 bases between them. The CDR3 consists of 16 residues. CDR1 is SGHTA, CDR2 FQGNSA, per germline. The CDR3 here is CASSLAPARGRSPLHF. In DNA form, the CDR3 reads TGTGCCAGCAGCTTAGCCCCCGCTAGAGGACGTTCACCCCTCCACTTT.

This clonotype showed up just a few times. This chain links TRBV7-2 with TRBJ1-6; 12 bases fit TRBD1. CDR1 is SGHTA, CDR2 FQGNSA, per germline. The CDR3 contains 19 residues. The V gene end was trimmed by 5 bases and the J gene end by 0 bases; junction bases not matched to a gene: 8. CDR3 loop: CASSLGQGARGSYNSPLHF. CDR3 bases: TGTGCCAGCAGCCTGGGACAGGGGGCACGAGGCTCCTATAATTCACCCCTCCACTTT.

V gene TRBV7-2 combines with J gene TRBJ2-5; 10 bases map to TRBD2. The V gene's germline CDR1 is SGHTA and CDR2 FQGNSA. The ends lost 2 bases at V and 4 bases at J; junction bases unmatched: 7. The CDR3 has 16 amino acids. The CDR3 coding sequence is TGTGCCAGCAGCTTAAACAGCGGGAGGGCGGGAGAGACCCAGTACTTC. Protein sequence: CASSLNSGRAGETQYF.

This chain connects TRBV7-3 to TRBJ2-3; TRBD1 aligns across 7 bases. The CDR3 length is 17 residues. V was clipped by 2 bases and J by 2 bases; unmatched bases: 10. Looked up from germline, CDR1 is SGHTA and CDR2 is FQGTGA. Written as DNA, the CDR3 is TGTGCCAGCAGCTTAGGAACAGGGGCCGAGCCCACAGATACGCAGTATTTT. Its protein is CASSLGTGAEPTDTQYF.

The chain recombines TRBV9 with TRBJ2-3; no definite D call. The V gene's germline CDR1 is SGDLS and CDR2 YYNGEE. V lost 0 bases and J lost 3, with 11 bases in between. The CDR3 length is 15 residues. The CDR3 DNA reads TGTGCCAGCAGCGTAGGACGGGTAGGGACAGATACGCAGTATTTT. It yields the protein CASSVGRVGTDTQYF.

V is TRBV6-5 and J is TRBJ1-1, with TRBD1 as a possible D gene (5 bases). This CDR3 spans 15 amino acids. Deletions cut 2 bases from V and 3 bases from J, with 13 bases between. Per the germline V gene, CDR1 is MNHEY and CDR2 is SVGAGI. Here the CDR3 reads CASSYHRQGDTEAFF. As DNA, the CDR3 is TGTGCCAGCAGTTACCACCGGCAGGGAGACACTGAAGCTTTCTTT.

The V and J genes are TRBV7-2 and TRBJ2-7, with 8 bases matching TRBD2. The end of the DNA is better explained by TRBJ2-5, so the J call may be wrong. The CDR3 is 17 residues long. Germline assignment: CDR1 SGHTA and CDR2 FQGNSA. CDR3 residues: CASSSGRGREKSETQYF. The CDR3 DNA sequence: TGTGCCAGCAGCTCCGGGAGGGGTCGGGAGAAGTCAGAGACCCAGTACTTC.

This clonotype was counted only a few times. The chain couples TRBV7-9 to TRBJ2-1; D call uncertain. The ends were cut back, 5 bases at V and 0 bases at J, with 14 bases in the middle. Per the germline V gene, CDR1 is SEHNR and CDR2 is FQNEAQ (reference sequence). The CDR3 is 16 residues long. CDR3: CASSHTKASSYNEQFF. Written as DNA, the CDR3 is TGTGCCAGCAGCCACACGAAAGCGAGCTCCTACAATGAGCAGTTCTTC.

This clonotype occurred a few times. The CDR3, as DNA: TGTGCCAGCAGTCTCGACCCCGCGGGAGTTCAGGGTGAGCAGTTCTTC. This gives the protein CASSLDPAGVQGEQFF. The gene calls are TRBV6-5 and TRBJ2-1; 7 bases line up with TRBD2. V was clipped by 5 bases and J by 9 bases; unmatched bases: 16. Germline values: CDR1 MNHEY, CDR2 SVGAGI. There are 16 residues in the CDR3.

The CDR3, as DNA: TGTGCCAGCAGTGACGCTTCTGGGTTTGGGGGGGAGCAGTACTTC. It codes for CASSDASGFGGEQYF. The V and J genes are TRBV25-1 and TRBJ2-7; tentatively, D is TRBD2 (6 bases). The V gene's germline CDR1 is MGHDK and CDR2 SYGVNS. The CDR3 is 15 amino acids. The V and J ends lost 3 bases and 7 bases respectively, with 19 bases between them.

This clonotype occurred a few times. This rearrangement joins TRBV5-1 to TRBJ2-3; the D gene is possibly TRBD2 (6 bases). The CDR3 has 15 amino acids. V lost 3 bases, J lost 4 bases, and 15 bases lay in between. Germline loops: CDR1 SGHRS, CDR2 YFSETQ. The CDR3 DNA sequence: TGCGCCAGCAGCTCCCTAGTGACTAGAGCAGATACGCAGTATTTT. Residues: CASSSLVTRADTQYF. Using reference TRBV5-1 and TRBJ2-3 for the parts outside the CDR3, the full variable domain is KAGVTQTPRYLIKTRGQQVTLSCSPISGHRSVSWYQQTPGQGLQFLFEYFSETQRNKGNFPGRFSGRQFSNSRSEMNVSTLELGDSALYLCASSSLVTRADTQYFGPGTRLTVL.

The rearrangement joins TRBV5-1 to TRBJ2-7; D is ambiguous. Germline CDR1 SGHRS, CDR2 YFSETQ. The CDR3 runs 18 residues. V dropped 0 bases and J dropped 2 bases, with 21 bases sitting between them. The CDR3 DNA follows: TGCGCCAGCAGCTTGGTGTTGTCGAAGGCCACGGCCACCTACGAGCAGTACTTC. Protein: CASSLVLSKATATYEQYF. Using reference TRBV5-1 and TRBJ2-7 for the parts outside the CDR3, the full variable domain is KAGVTQTPRYLIKTRGQQVTLSCSPISGHRSVSWYQQTPGQGLQFLFEYFSETQRNKGNFPGRFSGRQFSNSRSEMNVSTLELGDSALYLCASSLVLSKATATYEQYFGPGTRLTVT.

The chain recombines TRBV6-6 with TRBJ2-4; D call uncertain. The CDR3 runs to 14 residues. Germline values: CDR1 MNHNY, CDR2 SVGAGI (reference sequence). The germline V and J ends were trimmed by 8 bases and 0 bases, with 11 bases remaining between them. The CDR3, as DNA: TGTGCCAGCTACCTACCGTTAGCCAAAAACATTCAGTACTTC. This sequence encodes CASYLPLAKNIQYF.

The chain couples TRBV12-3 or TRBV12-4 to TRBJ1-2; 7 bases line up with TRBD1. With 8 bases clipped from V and 4 bases from J, the junction kept 13 bases outside the gene matches. The CDR3 length is 15 residues. CDR3 protein: CASVVAGGKSYGYTF. In DNA, the CDR3 is TGTGCCAGCGTCGTGGCAGGGGGAAAGTCCTATGGCTACACCTTC.

The chain recombines TRBV12-1 with TRBJ2-7. TRBV12-1 is deemed a pseudogene. This CDR3 region has 11 residues. The CDR3 sequence is CASTRSYEQYF. CDR3 in DNA: TGTGCCAGTACTCGGTCCTACGAGCAGTACTTC.

This clonotype was observed a handful of times. The chain links TRBV7-2 to TRBJ2-3, with 7 bases matching TRBD2. J gave up 5 bases and V 5 bases, and 13 bases lay outside the gene matches. The CDR3 contains 16 residues. The germline V gene has CDR1 SGHTA and CDR2 FQGNSA. The CDR3 coding sequence is TGTGCCAGCAGCCCGAGCGGGGCCGCCGGGGTAGATACGCAGTATTTT. Its translation is CASSPSGAAGVDTQYF.

The V and J genes are TRBV15 and TRBJ2-3; TRBD1 matches 9 bases. There are 17 residues in the CDR3. The V segment lost 0 bases and the J segment 3 bases; nucleotides outside the gene matches: 7. Germline CDR1 and CDR2: LNHNV and YYDKDF (reference sequence). CDR3 sequence (DNA): TGTGCCACCAGCAGAGATTTTGGGACAGGGTCTACAGATACGCAGTATTTT. Amino acid sequence: CATSRDFGTGSTDTQYF. The full variable domain, completed using reference TRBV15 and TRBJ2-3, is DAMVIQNPRYQVTQFGKPVTLSCSQTLNHNVMYWYQQKSSQAPKLLFHYYDKDFNNEADTPDNFQSRRPNTSFCFLDIRSPGLGDTAMYLCATSRDFGTGSTDTQYFGPGTRLTVL.

This clonotype was observed a handful of times. This chain joins TRBV14 and TRBJ2-7, with D perhaps matching TRBD1 or TRBD2 (5 bases each). Germline V gene lookup returns CDR1 SGHDN and CDR2 FVKESK. The CDR3 loop spans 15 amino acids. The V end was cut by 1 base, the J end by 3 bases, with 13 bases between. The CDR3 is CASSQGGTGRYEQYF. CDR3 DNA: TGTGCCAGCAGCCAAGGTGGGACGGGCCGCTACGAGCAGTACTTC.

The CDR3 DNA sequence: TGTGCCAGCAGTTTAGGTGCAGGGGGCTTCAATTCACCCCTCCACTTT. This codes for CASSLGAGGFNSPLHF. The gene calls are TRBV27 and TRBJ1-6, with TRBD1 identical over 8 bases. Germline V gene lookup returns CDR1 MNHEY and CDR2 SMNVEV (reference sequence). Losses at the gene ends were 2 bases for V and 7 bases for J; bases not matched to a gene: 7. This CDR3 is 16 amino acids long.

The genes are TRBV25-1 and TRBJ1-4; possible D gene TRBD1, 5 bases. The CDR3 loop spans 15 amino acids. Trimming removed 7 bases at V and 6 bases at J, with 18 bases between. Looked up from germline, CDR1 is MGHDK and CDR2 is SYGVNS. The CDR3 reads CASTQTGGVYEKLFF. In nucleotides, the CDR3 is TGTGCCAGCACCCAAACGGGGGGGGTTTATGAAAAACTGTTTTTT.

This clonotype has just a few counts. The chain employs TRBV4-1 and TRBJ2-6, with TRBD2 matching 7 bases. Germline V gene sequence: CDR1 MGHRA, CDR2 YSYEKL. V trimming: 4 bases; J trimming: 3 bases; junction bases outside the gene matches: 18. CDR3 length: 20 residues. The CDR3 DNA reads TGCGCCAGCAGCCCCCGGGGGGTAGCGGGCAGAGTTTTTGGGGCCAACGTCCTGACTTTC. This gives the protein CASSPRGVAGRVFGANVLTF.

The rearrangement joins TRBV15 to TRBJ1-2; D is unresolved. The germline V gene has CDR1 LNHNV and CDR2 YYDKDF (reference sequence). The CDR3 sequence is 14 residues long. V lost 3 bases, J lost 0 bases, and 8 bases lay in between. The chain's CDR3 is CATSSDGANYGYTF. DNA of the CDR3: TGTGCCACCAGCAGCGACGGAGCTAACTATGGCTACACCTTC.

This clonotype was counted between two and nine times. This sequence joins TRBV20-1 and TRBJ2-1, with no clear D. V lost 6 bases, J lost 4 bases, and 10 bases lay in between. This CDR3 is 12 amino acids long. In germline, CDR1 is DFQATT, CDR2 SNEGSKA (reference sequence). DNA of the CDR3: TGCAGTGCGAAGAAGGGTTACAATGAGCAGTTCTTC. Protein product: CSAKKGYNEQFF.